The present entry profiles one TCR beta chain with its context. The data originate from a study of CDR3 diversity in severe acne. There are 15 residues in the CDR3. The germline gives CDR1 MGHDK, CDR2 SYGVNS. The junction had 12 bases not matched to a gene; V was cut back by 10 bases and J by 2 bases. Each CDR3 protein is one row after TCRdb ran MiXCR on the PCR reads. Of roughly 100,000 distinct CDR3 sequences listed, about half are singletons. The sample comprised blood. The V call is TRBV25-1, the J call TRBJ2-7; 9 bases are a match to TRBD2. The sequence derives from a male donor with acne. The CDR3 reads CATSTVSGSPYEQYF. As DNA, the CDR3 is TGTGCCACCAGCACGGTTAGCGGGAGTCCCTACGAGCAGTACTTC.